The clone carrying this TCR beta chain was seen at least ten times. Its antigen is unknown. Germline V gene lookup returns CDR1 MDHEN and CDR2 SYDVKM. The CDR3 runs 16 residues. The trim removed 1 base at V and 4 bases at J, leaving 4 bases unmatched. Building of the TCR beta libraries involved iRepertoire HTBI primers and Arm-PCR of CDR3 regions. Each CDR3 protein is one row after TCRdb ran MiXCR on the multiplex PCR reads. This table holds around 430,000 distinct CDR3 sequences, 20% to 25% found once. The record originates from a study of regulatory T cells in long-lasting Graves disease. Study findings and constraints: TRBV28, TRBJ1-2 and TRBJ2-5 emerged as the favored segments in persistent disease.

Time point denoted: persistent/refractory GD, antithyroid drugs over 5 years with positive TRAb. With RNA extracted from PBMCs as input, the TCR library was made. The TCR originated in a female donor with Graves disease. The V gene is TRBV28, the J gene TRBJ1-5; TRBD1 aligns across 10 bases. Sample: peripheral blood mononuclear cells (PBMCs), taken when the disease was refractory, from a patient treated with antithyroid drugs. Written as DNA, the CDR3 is TGTGCCAGCAGTTTATTGGGACAGGGGAGAAATCAGCCCCAGCATTTT. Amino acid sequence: CASSLLGQGRNQPQHF.